This section outlines one T cell receptor beta chain sequence together with its context. Its target is unknown. This entry is derived from a study of radiotherapy plus CTLA-4 blockade in lung cancer. Points from the study as a whole: Reports state that early shifts in blood T cell clones, with interferon-beta, best predicted response. After radiotherapy and ipilimumab, tumor-derived clones expanded in peripheral blood.

Here immunoSEQ multiplex PCR was the method, and the copy in TCRdb shows in-frame clones only, minus some. Of roughly 45,000 clones in the sample, 63% were seen once. The germline gives CDR1 MNHNS, CDR2 SASEGT. V dropped 2 bases and J dropped 15; count of bases not matched to a gene: 7. This CDR3 contains 12 residues. This rearrangement joins TRBV6-1 to TRBJ2-1, with 7 bases fitting TRBD2. The sequenced sample was peripheral blood, obtained from a patient treated with radiotherapy plus ipilimumab. The receptor was derived from a human donor with non-small cell lung cancer who had a partial response to radiotherapy plus ipilimumab. The CDR3 DNA sequence: TGTGCCAGCAGTGAATGGGGGGGAGGGCCGTTCTTC. Its protein product is CASSEWGGGPFF.